This TCR beta chain comes out of a study of control samples from healthy donors and cancer patients. TCRdb's copy holds only in-frame clones and misses some; the assay was immunoSEQ multiplex PCR. The sample lists some 71,000 clones; just over 90% were seen once. This TCR came from a woman between 45 and 65 years old with colorectal cancer. Sequencing input: PBMCs.

CDR3 bases: TGTGCCAGCAGCCAGTACACTTCGCAGGGGGGGAGAAACAATGAGCAGTTCTTC. Its translation: CASSQYTSQGGRNNEQFF. V is TRBV14 and J is TRBJ2-1, with D possibly being TRBD1 or TRBD2 (7 bases each). The CDR3 contains 18 residues. V was shortened by 3 bases and J by 5 bases, with 23 bases between the two germline ends. CDR1 is SGHDN and CDR2 is FVKESK in the germline V gene.